This record concerns one T cell receptor beta chain sequence. This sample is drawn from a study of control samples from healthy donors and cancer patients. This CDR3 comprises 18 residues. J was trimmed by 5 bases and V by 0 bases; bases with no gene match: 13. CDR1 and CDR2 (germline): LGHDT, YNNKEL (reference sequence). Repertoires were generated with immunoSEQ multiplex PCR, while TCRdb's copy carries only in-frame clones and drops some. This sample has fewer than 200,000 clones, with around 89% found just once. What was sequenced was blood. The clonotype comes from a woman aged 45-59 years in good health. The chain couples TRBV3-1 (or the pseudogene TRBV3-2) to TRBJ1-1; 9 positions agree with TRBD1. Here the CDR3 reads CASSQEAPGQGTGTEAFF. The CDR3 DNA reads TGTGCCAGCAGCCAAGAAGCTCCGGGACAGGGCACGGGTACTGAAGCTTTCTTT.